The 7 T cell receptor beta chains given below trace back to one sample, sequenced in a study of T cell responses to AZD1222 COVID-19 vaccine. Profiling relied on immunoSEQ multiplex PCR, and the TCRdb table lists in-frame clones only, not all of them. The sample lists 150,000 to 200,000 clones; approximately 90% were seen once. The source was peripheral blood, collected 28 days after the second AZD1222 dose. The origin of the receptors is an adult who received the AZD1222 COVID-19 vaccine.

The CDR3 reads CASSSLLAGFDQPQHF. The CDR3 DNA follows: TGTGCCAGTAGTTCCCTCCTGGCCGGGTTTGATCAGCCCCAGCATTTT. This chain connects TRBV19 to TRBJ1-5; D gene unclear. CDR3 length: 16 amino acids. With 5 bases removed from V and 5 bases from J, the gap between germline ends came to 19 bases. In germline, CDR1 is LNHDA, CDR2 SQIVND (reference sequence). The full variable domain, with the rest looked up from reference TRBV19 and TRBJ1-5, is DGGITQSPKYLFRKEGQNVTLSCEQNLNHDAMYWYRQDPGQGLRLIYYSQIVNDFQKGDIAEGYSVSREKKESFPLTVTSAQKNPTAFYLCASSSLLAGFDQPQHFGDGTRLSIL.

V and J are TRBV2 and TRBJ1-1, with 10 bases identical to TRBD1. The CDR3 totals 15 residues. J gave up 0 bases and V 4 bases, and 2 bases lay outside the gene matches. From germline, CDR1 is SNHLY and CDR2 FYNNEI. CDR3 in amino acids: CASSGTGGVNTEAFF. In DNA form, the CDR3 reads TGTGCCAGCAGTGGGACAGGGGGAGTGAACACTGAAGCTTTCTTT.

This chain connects TRBV10-2 to TRBJ2-3, with 10 bases identical to TRBD1. Germline values: CDR1 WSHSY, CDR2 SAAADI. The CDR3 runs to 12 residues. With V trimmed by 5 bases and J by 12 bases, 5 bases remained unmatched. As DNA, the CDR3 is TGCGCCAGCAGTTCTGACAGGGGGCGACAGTATTTT. Translating gives CASSSDRGRQYF.

The chain links TRBV19 to TRBJ1-5; D remains ambiguous. Germline CDR1 LNHDA, CDR2 SQIVND (reference sequence). V lost 6 bases and J lost 4, with 16 bases in between. This CDR3 comprises 15 residues. The CDR3: CASRISGSTNQPQHF. CDR3 coding DNA: TGTGCCAGTAGGATTTCAGGATCCACTAATCAGCCCCAGCATTTT.

This clone was seen a few times. The J gene is TRBJ1-6, the V gene TRBV5-6; 7 positions match TRBD1. CDR3 size: 14 residues. From germline, CDR1 is SGHDT and CDR2 YYEEEE. V gave up 4 bases and J gave up 7 bases; unmatched junction bases: 5. CDR3 sequence: CASSRRQGNSPLHF. The CDR3 DNA is TGTGCCAGCAGCCGACGACAGGGCAATTCACCCCTCCACTTT.

The rearrangement uses TRBV10-3 and TRBJ2-2; 13 bases match TRBD2. V lost 9 bases and J lost 2; bases outside the gene matches: 6. The CDR3 has 16 residues. Germline-derived CDR1 and CDR2 are ENHRY and SYGVKD. CDR3 in DNA: TGTGCCATACCGAGGACTAGCGGGGGTAACACCGGGGAGCTGTTTTTT. It translates to CAIPRTSGGNTGELFF.

CDR3 residues: CASSPRTGWNTEAFF. The CDR3 region has the DNA TGTGCCAGCAGTCCAAGGACAGGGTGGAACACTGAAGCTTTCTTT. The V and J genes are TRBV6-2 or TRBV6-3 and TRBJ1-1; 8 positions agree with TRBD1. Per germline, CDR1 MNHEY and CDR2 SVGEGT. There are 15 residues in the CDR3. V shed 5 bases, J shed 1 base, and the junction held 6 bases outside the gene matches.